The 16 T cell receptor beta chains presented below share a single source sample, sequenced in a study of sequential checkpoint blockade in melanoma. Treatment specified: randomized to nivolumab then ipilimumab (arm A) or the reverse (arm B). Some clones are missing from TCRdb's copy, which holds only in-frame ones; the method was immunoSEQ multiplex PCR. The sample contains over 10,000 clones, almost 85% of which appear only once. The sequences come from CD8+ T cells sorted from blood (inferred from file names), collected from a patient given nivolumab and ipilimumab in sequence. The receptors shown here come from a human donor with melanoma.

The chain combines TRBV10-3 with TRBJ1-1; a possible D gene is TRBD1 (5 bases). Germline CDR1 reads ENHRY; CDR2 reads SYGVKD. Trimming left V 5 bases short and J 7 bases short, with 8 bases between. The CDR3 sequence is 11 residues long. CDR3 amino acids: CAISRDSEAFF. In nucleotides, the CDR3 is TGTGCCATCAGTAGAGACAGTGAAGCTTTCTTT.

The chain combines TRBV6-5 with TRBJ1-3; no clear D. The CDR3 has 14 residues. Between the trimmed V and J ends, which lost 6 bases and 0 bases, there was a span of 9 bases. In germline, CDR1 is MNHEY, CDR2 SVGAGI. The CDR3 DNA reads as TGTGCCAGCAGCAGTGAAAACTCTGGAAACACCATATATTTT. Its protein product is CASSSENSGNTIYF.

This clone has only a few counts. V and J are TRBV5-4 and TRBJ2-7, with 7 bases fitting TRBD1. Germline trimming cut 0 bases from V and 2 bases from J; bases unmatched to any gene: 8. The CDR3 contains 16 residues. Germline CDR1 and CDR2: SGHNT and YYREEE (reference sequence). The DNA of the CDR3 is TGTGCCAGCAGCTTGGGAAAGTTGACAGGGACCTACGAGCAGTACTTC. Its translation: CASSLGKLTGTYEQYF. The full variable domain, completed using reference TRBV5-4 and TRBJ2-7, is ETGVTQSPTHLIKTRGQQVTLRCSSQSGHNTVSWYQQALGQGPQFIFQYYREEENGRGNFPPRFSGLQFPNYSSELNVNALELDDSALYLCASSLGKLTGTYEQYFGPGTRLTVT.

This clone was counted a few times. J is TRBJ2-7 and V is TRBV4-1, with TRBD2 matching 7 bases. Germline CDR1 reads MGHRA; CDR2 reads YSYEKL. CDR3 length equals 16 residues. Unmatched junction bases numbered 8, after V lost 0 bases and J lost 3 bases. The CDR3 sequence: CASSQEHTSALYEQYF. CDR3 nucleotide sequence: TGCGCCAGCAGCCAAGAACATACTAGCGCACTCTACGAGCAGTACTTC.

This clone showed up just a few times. The V gene is TRBV5-4, the J gene TRBJ1-4; D unclear. Between the trimmed V and J ends, which lost 7 bases and 7 bases, there was a span of 8 bases. CDR1 is SGHNT and CDR2 is YYREEE in the germline V gene (reference sequence). The CDR3 is 11 residues long. The CDR3 region is CASEDGEKLFF. The CDR3 DNA reads TGTGCCAGCGAGGATGGTGAAAAACTGTTTTTT. Supplemented by reference TRBV5-4 and TRBJ1-4, the full variable domain reads ETGVTQSPTHLIKTRGQQVTLRCSSQSGHNTVSWYQQALGQGPQFIFQYYREEENGRGNFPPRFSGLQFPNYSSELNVNALELDDSALYLCASEDGEKLFFGSGTQLSVL.

The J gene is TRBJ1-3, the V gene TRBV7-9, with 9 nucleotides matching TRBD1. The ends lost 5 bases at V and 3 bases at J; junction bases unmatched: 2. The germline V gene has CDR1 SEHNR and CDR2 FQNEAQ (reference sequence). This CDR3 has 14 amino acids. CDR3: CASSADRGGNTIYF. CDR3 DNA sequence: TGTGCCAGCAGCGCGGACAGGGGTGGAAACACCATATATTTT. The full variable domain, with the rest looked up from reference TRBV7-9 and TRBJ1-3, is DTGVSQNPRHKITKRGQNVTFRCDPISEHNRLYWYRQTLGQGPEFLTYFQNEAQLEKSRLLSDRFSAERPKGSFSTLEIQRTEQGDSAMYLCASSADRGGNTIYFGEGSWLTVV.

The chain carries TRBV7-3 and TRBJ2-7; TRBD2 is a possible D gene (5 bases). Germline V gene lookup returns CDR1 SGHTA and CDR2 FQGTGA. Trimming removed 5 bases from V and 6 bases from J, with 20 bases in between. CDR3 length equals 15 residues. The CDR3, as DNA: TGTGCCAGCAGCCTCCGAGGAGAGGGCTTGGGCGAGCAGTACTTC. Protein sequence: CASSLRGEGLGEQYF.

The count of this clone is one. This chain uses TRBV19 with TRBJ1-2, with D hard to call. The V end lost 7 bases, the J end lost 7 bases, and 13 bases lay between the germline ends. Germline V CDR1 and CDR2: LNHDA, SQIVND (reference sequence). The CDR3 sequence is 12 residues long. DNA for the CDR3: TGTGCCAGTATTACAGCCGCGTCTGGCTACACCTTC. Encoded protein: CASITAASGYTF.

The chain joins TRBV7-3 to TRBJ2-6; D may be TRBD2 (6 bases). The V end lost 4 bases, the J end lost 3 bases, and 7 bases lay between the germline ends. The CDR3 covers 14 residues. The V gene's germline CDR1 is SGHTA and CDR2 FQGTGA. The CDR3 DNA follows: TGTGCCAGCAGCTCGGGGGTTGGGGCCAACGTCCTGACTTTC. It translates to CASSSGVGANVLTF.

The V and J genes are TRBV7-9 and TRBJ1-5; D unresolved. V gave up 5 bases and J gave up 6 bases, with 14 bases separating them. The germline V gene has CDR1 SEHNR and CDR2 FQNEAQ (reference sequence). The CDR3 runs 14 residues. In DNA form, the CDR3 reads TGTGCCAGCAGCCCCCCGGGGTTCGGTCAGCCCCAGCATTTT. It specifies CASSPPGFGQPQHF.

The chain has TRBV4-1 and TRBJ2-1; 10 bases map to TRBD1. The CDR3 sequence is 17 residues long. Germline trimming cut 5 bases from V and 1 base from J; bases unmatched to any gene: 8. Germline CDR1 and CDR2: MGHRA and YSYEKL. The CDR3 protein is CASSYPGQGSSYNEQFF. DNA for the CDR3: TGCGCCAGCAGCTACCCGGGACAGGGGTCTTCCTACAATGAGCAGTTCTTC.

As to this clone: The sample carries other DNA sequences with the same CDR3. This chain joins TRBV9 and TRBJ1-1; 10 bases match TRBD1. The CDR3 spans 13 residues. The germline V gene encodes CDR1 SGDLS and CDR2 YYNGEE. Unmatched junction bases numbered 0, after V lost 0 bases and J lost 7 bases. CDR3 DNA: TGTGCCAGCAGCGTAGGGACAGGGGGTGAAGCTTTCTTT. Its protein is CASSVGTGGEAFF.

This clone was seen a few times. The V and J genes are TRBV4-2 and TRBJ2-7; 10 bases align to TRBD2. CDR1 is LGHNA, CDR2 YNFKEQ, per germline. V was pared by 1 base and J by 5 bases, with 5 bases of the junction left unmatched. The CDR3 sequence is 15 residues long. The CDR3 coding sequence is TGTGCCAGCAGCCAAGCTGGGCTAGCGGGGGACGAGCAGTACTTC. Translating gives CASSQAGLAGDEQYF.

This sequence joins TRBV10-2 and TRBJ2-7; D is undetermined. Germline values: CDR1 WSHSY, CDR2 SAAADI. The CDR3 sequence is 13 residues long. Between the trimmed V and J ends, which lost 4 bases and 2 bases, there was a span of 9 bases. The CDR3 DNA is TGCGCCAGCAGTGTGGGCAGAGCCTACGAGCAGTACTTC. Amino acids: CASSVGRAYEQYF.

The chain is built from TRBV29-1 and TRBJ1-1, with 7 positions matching TRBD1. CDR1 is SQVTM, CDR2 ANQGSEA, per germline. The junction had 8 bases not matched to a gene; V was cut back by 4 bases and J by 0 bases. This CDR3 has 15 residues. CDR3 loop: CSVAGTEVVNTEAFF. In DNA, the CDR3 is TGCAGCGTTGCTGGGACAGAAGTGGTGAACACTGAAGCTTTCTTT.

This clone was observed once. V usage is TRBV7-9 and J usage is TRBJ1-1, with a weak D call TRBD1 (6 bases). Trimming took 5 bases from V and 0 from J, leaving 10 bases between them. Per germline, CDR1 SEHNR and CDR2 FQNEAQ (reference sequence). The CDR3 runs 14 residues. DNA of the CDR3: TGTGCCAGCAGCCGAACAGGGTTGAACACTGAAGCTTTCTTT. This translates into CASSRTGLNTEAFF.